This entry lists 29 T cell receptor beta chains sequenced from one sample in a study of T cell responses to AZD1222 COVID-19 vaccine. Generated by immunoSEQ multiplex PCR, the TCRdb table keeps only in-frame clones and is missing some. This sample has 65,000 to 70,000 clones; 75% to 90% occur once, and the top ten carry roughly 25%. The sample in question was peripheral blood, obtained 28 days after the second AZD1222 dose. The receptors were gathered from an adult who received the AZD1222 COVID-19 vaccine.

The chain carries TRBV3-1 (or the pseudogene TRBV3-2) and TRBJ1-6, with unresolved D. The CDR3 spans 15 residues. V was pared by 3 bases and J by 2 bases, with 8 bases between. Per the germline V gene, CDR1 is LGHDT and CDR2 is YNNKEL (reference sequence). The CDR3 bases are TGTGCCAGCAGCCATTTAGACCCCTATAATTCACCCCTCCACTTT. Amino acid sequence: CASSHLDPYNSPLHF.

This clone was seen a handful of times. CDR3 sequence reads: CASTWTVNSPLHF. DNA of the CDR3: TGTGCCAGTACATGGACGGTCAATTCACCCCTCCACTTT. This chain joins TRBV19 and TRBJ1-6; D remains unclear. CDR3 size: 13 residues. Germline V gene sequence: CDR1 LNHDA, CDR2 SQIVND (reference sequence). V was trimmed by 7 bases and J by 7 bases, leaving 11 bases between them.

The CDR3 loop reads CSAGENEQFF. In DNA, the CDR3 is TGCAGTGCGGGAGAGAATGAGCAGTTCTTC. The V call is TRBV20-1, the J call TRBJ2-1; possible D gene TRBD2, 5 bases. Trimming took off 6 bases at V and 7 bases at J, with 7 bases between the two ends. The CDR3 sequence is 10 residues long. Germline V CDR1 and CDR2: DFQATT, SNEGSKA (reference sequence).

V is TRBV11-3 and J is TRBJ1-1; perhaps TRBD1 as D (6 bases). CDR1 and CDR2 from the germline V gene are SGHNT and YENEEA. Trimming stripped 4 bases from V and 3 bases from J, with 9 bases between. This CDR3 has 13 residues. The DNA for the CDR3 is TGTGCCAGCAGCTCACAGGGCCACACTGAAGCTTTCTTT. It is translated as CASSSQGHTEAFF.

This clone came up once. This rearrangement joins TRBV27 to TRBJ2-1; D is uncertain. The V end was cut by 3 bases, the J end by 4 bases, with 10 bases between. Germline CDR1 reads MNHEY; CDR2 reads SMNVEV (reference sequence). The CDR3 length is 14 residues. This chain's CDR3 is CASSLRREYNEQFF. CDR3 nucleotide sequence: TGTGCCAGCAGTTTGAGAAGGGAATACAATGAGCAGTTCTTC.

The chain joins TRBV28 to TRBJ1-5; no clear D. The germline V and J ends were trimmed by 6 bases and 8 bases, with 11 bases remaining between them. The CDR3 is 12 amino acids. Germline assignment: CDR1 MDHEN and CDR2 SYDVKM. CDR3 coding DNA: TGTGCCAGCAGACTCACCCCGGAGCCCCAGCATTTT. Its translation: CASRLTPEPQHF.

The chain employs TRBV10-3 and TRBJ1-2; D ambiguous. V dropped 2 bases and J dropped 8 bases, with 18 bases sitting between them. Germline assignment: CDR1 ENHRY and CDR2 SYGVKD. This CDR3 spans 15 amino acids. Here the CDR3 reads CAISESGPRTHGYTF. The DNA of the CDR3 is TGTGCCATCAGTGAGAGCGGTCCCCGAACCCACGGCTACACCTTC.

This clone was counted a single time. Written as DNA, the CDR3 is TGTGCCAGCAGTGAAAGGGGGCAGGGTGGGGCTTTCTTT. It specifies CASSERGQGGAFF. V usage is TRBV6-1 and J usage is TRBJ1-1, with 7 positions matching TRBD1. CDR1 is MNHNS and CDR2 is SASEGT in the germline V gene. V lost 2 bases and J lost 11; bases outside the gene matches: 8. This CDR3 has 13 residues.

Notes on this clone: The identical CDR3 is also encoded by other nucleotide sequences in the sample. The genes are TRBV6-5 and TRBJ1-2; 9 nucleotides line up with TRBD1. The CDR3 sequence is 15 residues long. J gave up 1 base and V 4 bases, and 4 bases lay outside the gene matches. In germline, CDR1 is MNHEY, CDR2 SVGAGI. Here the CDR3 DNA reads TGTGCCAGCAGTTCACCGGGACAGGGTAACTATGGCTACACCTTC. It encodes CASSSPGQGNYGYTF.

This clone was observed once. The chain employs TRBV5-6 and TRBJ1-6, with a possible D match to TRBD1 (5 bases). Germline CDR1 reads SGHDT; CDR2 reads YYEEEE. The CDR3 totals 14 residues. The V and J ends lost 7 bases and 5 bases respectively, with 13 bases between them. CDR3 region: CASRSGVHNSPLHF. CDR3 coding DNA: TGTGCCAGCCGGTCGGGGGTCCATAATTCACCCCTCCACTTT.

This clone was recorded only once. This chain connects TRBV3-1 (or the pseudogene TRBV3-2) to TRBJ1-2, with D perhaps matching TRBD1 (6 bases). This CDR3 has 15 amino acids. Per germline, CDR1 LGHDT and CDR2 YNNKEL (reference sequence). V lost 1 base and J lost 8, with 17 bases in between. CDR3 sequence reads: CASSQGPRGGTGYTF. DNA of the CDR3: TGTGCCAGCAGCCAAGGCCCGAGGGGGGGTACAGGCTACACCTTC.

The rearrangement uses TRBV6-2 or TRBV6-3 and TRBJ2-7, with D perhaps matching TRBD2 (7 bases). V lost 5 bases to trimming and J lost 10 bases, with 18 bases between them. CDR1 is MNHEY and CDR2 is SVGEGT in the germline V gene. The CDR3 covers 13 residues. CDR3 nucleotides: TGTGCCAGCAGTCTCGCCTCCGGGGGGCAACAGTACTTC. Residues: CASSLASGGQQYF.

J is TRBJ1-1 and V is TRBV6-1, with D uncertain. CDR1 is MNHNS, CDR2 SASEGT, per germline. The CDR3 is 13 amino acids. Trimming took 3 bases from V and 7 from J, leaving 12 bases between them. The DNA for the CDR3 is TGTGCCAGCAGTGAGAGGTGGAGAGATGAAGCTTTCTTT. Translated, it gives CASSERWRDEAFF.

V and J are TRBV5-1 and TRBJ2-3; the D gene is possibly TRBD2 (5 bases). CDR1 and CDR2 (germline): SGHRS, YFSETQ. The CDR3 has 14 amino acids. The ends were cut back, 4 bases at V and 3 bases at J, with 12 bases in the middle. The CDR3 DNA reads as TGCGCCAGCAGCCCCTACGGCGGGACAGATACGCAGTATTTT. Translating gives CASSPYGGTDTQYF.

The genes are TRBV18 and TRBJ2-7; D unresolved. Germline V gene sequence: CDR1 KGHSH, CDR2 LQKENI. The CDR3 runs to 13 residues. Trimming left V 0 bases short and J 5 bases short, with 8 bases between. The CDR3 nucleotides read TGTGCCAGCTCACCACCCGTAGCCCACGAGCAGTACTTC. Protein: CASSPPVAHEQYF.

This clone showed up just once. The chain uses TRBV6-5 and TRBJ2-7, with D hard to call. Germline loops: CDR1 MNHEY, CDR2 SVGAGI. Between the trimmed V and J ends, which lost 6 bases and 6 bases, there was a span of 18 bases. This CDR3 is 14 amino acids long. CDR3 amino acids: CASSLDTATGEQYF. For the CDR3, the DNA is TGTGCCAGCAGCCTCGACACGGCGACGGGCGAGCAGTACTTC.

The chain uses TRBV3-1 (or the pseudogene TRBV3-2) and TRBJ1-1, with D tentatively TRBD1 (5 bases). Germline values: CDR1 LGHDT, CDR2 YNNKEL (reference sequence). V lost 7 bases and J lost 8, with 17 bases in between. The CDR3 has 13 amino acids. CDR3 nucleotides: TGTGCCAGCAACCTTCCAGGGACGTCCGAAGCTTTCTTT. This encodes CASNLPGTSEAFF.

The genes are TRBV2 and TRBJ2-7; D possibly corresponds to TRBD1 (7 bases). The CDR3 totals 14 residues. The V and J ends lost 4 bases and 5 bases respectively, with 15 bases between them. Germline CDR1 and CDR2: SNHLY and FYNNEI. DNA for the CDR3: TGTGCCAGCAGTGGGGGCAGGGGGGCAAACGAGCAGTACTTC. Translation: CASSGGRGANEQYF.

This clone was observed a single time. The rearrangement uses TRBV7-9 and TRBJ2-7; 8 bases align to TRBD1. Germline-derived CDR1 and CDR2 are SEHNR and FQNEAQ (reference sequence). The CDR3 consists of 15 residues. The junction had 2 bases not matched to a gene; V was cut back by 1 base and J by 0 bases. This chain's CDR3 is CASSLGTGFSYEQYF. CDR3 sequence (DNA): TGTGCCAGCAGCTTAGGGACAGGGTTCTCCTACGAGCAGTACTTC.

This clone was seen more than once but under ten times. This sequence joins TRBV3-1 (or the pseudogene TRBV3-2) and TRBJ1-2; D possibly corresponds to TRBD1 (5 bases). The CDR3 runs 14 residues. Germline loops: CDR1 LGHDT, CDR2 YNNKEL (reference sequence). Trimming left V 6 bases short and J 7 bases short, with 18 bases between. CDR3 region: CASRDGGLVSGYTF. CDR3 bases: TGTGCCAGCAGAGATGGGGGATTAGTAAGTGGCTACACCTTC.

This chain uses TRBV18 with TRBJ2-1; TRBD2 aligns across 7 bases. Germline-derived CDR1 and CDR2 are KGHSH and LQKENI. The ends lost 4 bases at V and 4 bases at J; junction bases unmatched: 7. This CDR3 region has 15 residues. The CDR3 DNA is TGTGCCAGCTCACTGTCGGGAGGCCCTTACAATGAGCAGTTCTTC. This sequence encodes CASSLSGGPYNEQFF.

The J gene is TRBJ2-1, the V gene TRBV4-1; possibly TRBD1 for D (5 bases). CDR1 MGHRA and CDR2 YSYEKL come from the germline V gene. The ends were cut back, 3 bases at V and 13 bases at J, with 22 bases in the middle. There are 15 residues in the CDR3. The CDR3 nucleotides are TGCGCCAGCAGCCATCTGTCAATGGGCCCAGGGCTTCAGTTCTTC. It codes for CASSHLSMGPGLQFF.

The V and J genes are TRBV7-9 and TRBJ1-6; D gene ambiguous. Trimming removed 10 bases from V and 8 bases from J, with 12 bases in between. This CDR3 is built from 12 residues. The V gene's germline CDR1 is SEHNR and CDR2 FQNEAQ (reference sequence). The CDR3 DNA sequence: TGTGCCACTGGACGCGAAGATTCACCCCTCCACTTT. The encoded protein is CATGREDSPLHF. The full variable domain, rest sourced from reference TRBV7-9 and TRBJ1-6, is DTGVSQNPRHKITKRGQNVTFRCDPISEHNRLYWYRQTLGQGPEFLTYFQNEAQLEKSRLLSDRFSAERPKGSFSTLEIQRTEQGDSAMYLCATGREDSPLHFGNGTRLTVT.

The chain carries TRBV5-8 and TRBJ1-2; no clear D gene. The CDR3 totals 15 residues. Trimming shortened V by 1 base and J by 0 bases, and 10 bases separated the two germline ends. Germline CDR1 SGHTS, CDR2 YDEGEE. CDR3 bases: TGTGCCAGCAGCTTGTGGTCAGCACCTAACTATGGCTACACCTTC. Translation: CASSLWSAPNYGYTF.

J is TRBJ1-1 and V is TRBV6-5; 7 bases are a match to TRBD1. CDR3 length: 14 residues. Trimming took 6 bases from V and 5 from J; bases not matched to a gene: 9. CDR1 MNHEY and CDR2 SVGAGI come from the germline V gene. CDR3 nucleotide sequence: TGTGCCAGCAGCCGACAGGGTCCGGGGACTGAAGCTTTCTTT. Residues: CASSRQGPGTEAFF.

This clone was detected a few times. This chain joins TRBV6-2 or TRBV6-3 and TRBJ2-1, with D possibly matching TRBD2 (5 bases). Per the germline V gene, CDR1 is MNHEY and CDR2 is SVGEGT. CDR3 length: 16 amino acids. Deletions cut 1 base from V and 6 bases from J, with 16 bases between. CDR3 DNA sequence: TGTGCCAGCAGTTACTGGCGGGCACTTTCGGCCAATGAGCAGTTCTTC. It is translated as CASSYWRALSANEQFF.

V is TRBV6-4 and J is TRBJ1-2; maybe TRBD1 (6 bases). V was pared by 6 bases and J by 7 bases, with 9 bases between. The CDR3 has 11 residues. Germline lookup yields CDR1 MRHNA and CDR2 SNTAGT. The CDR3 DNA is TGTGCCAGCAGCGAAGGGGGTGGCTACACCTTC. It specifies CASSEGGGYTF.

The chain recombines TRBV19 with TRBJ1-1, with 10 bases matching TRBD1. The CDR3 spans 18 residues. Per the germline V gene, CDR1 is LNHDA and CDR2 is SQIVND (reference sequence). J was trimmed by 1 base and V by 4 bases; bases with no gene match: 12. CDR3 DNA sequence: TGTGCCAGTAGTACTCGACAGGGGGCGCGGGTAAGGAACACTGAAGCTTTCTTT. Protein: CASSTRQGARVRNTEAFF.

This clone was detected only a few times. The chain employs TRBV6-4 and TRBJ2-3, with 7 bases lining up with TRBD2. Germline V gives CDR1 MRHNA, CDR2 SNTAGT. CDR3 length: 16 residues. The V and J ends lost 2 bases and 4 bases, in that order; junction bases with no gene match: 9. CDR3 nucleotide sequence: TGTGCCAGCAGTGACACGTTCACTGGGGGGGCAGATACGCAGTATTTT. Amino acid sequence: CASSDTFTGGADTQYF.